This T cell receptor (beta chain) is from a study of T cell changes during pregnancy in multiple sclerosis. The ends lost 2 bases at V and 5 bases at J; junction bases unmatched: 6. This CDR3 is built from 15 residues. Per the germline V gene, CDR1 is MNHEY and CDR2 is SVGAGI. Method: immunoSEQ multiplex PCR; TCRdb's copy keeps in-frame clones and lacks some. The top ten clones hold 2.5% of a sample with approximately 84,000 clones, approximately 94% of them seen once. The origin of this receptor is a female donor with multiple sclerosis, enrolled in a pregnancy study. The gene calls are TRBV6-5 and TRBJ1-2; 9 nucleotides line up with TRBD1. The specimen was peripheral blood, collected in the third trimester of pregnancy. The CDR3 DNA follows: TGTGCCAGCAGTTACACCTCGACAGGGGGGTATGGCTACACCTTC. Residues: CASSYTSTGGYGYTF.